This entry features one T cell receptor (beta chain) sequence. The antigen remains undetermined. The source of the sample is a study of OX40 agonist ivuxolimab in advanced cancers. Whole-study context: Patients enrolled in dose escalation were diagnosed with hepatocellular carcinoma, melanoma, renal cell or head and neck cancer.

Study-level points and caveats: Researchers did not determine the expanded peripheral T cells' antigen specificity. There were, on average, more expanded clones in CD8+ T cells than in CD4+.

The method was immunoSEQ multiplex PCR; TCRdb's version includes in-frame clones alone and lacks a portion of them. The sample has tens of thousands of clones; 80% to 85% are singletons. The CDR3 covers 11 residues. The V gene's germline CDR1 is SNHLY and CDR2 FYNNEI. V lost 8 bases and J 8 bases, leaving 12 bases between the germline ends. The rearrangement uses TRBV2 and TRBJ1-2, with D perhaps matching TRBD1 (5 bases). This sequence was found in an adult with an advanced solid tumor such as melanoma, head and neck, liver or kidney cancer. The starting material was CD4+ or CD8+ T cells sorted from blood, obtained in a trial of the OX40 agonist ivuxolimab. In nucleotides, the CDR3 is TGTGCCAGCGAAAGGGGTTTGGGCTACACCTTC. This translates into CASERGLGYTF.